Following are 28 T cell receptor beta chains from one sample sequenced in a study of CD8 T cells in ankylosing spondylitis. These receptors lack a known antigen. Regarding the study as a whole: In ankylosing spondylitis blood, a motif of roughly eight highly homologous TCR beta variants appeared characteristic.

TCRdb reprocessed the 5' RACE reads with MiXCR, giving one entry per CDR3 protein. The sample gives more than 100,000 distinct CDR3 sequences, roughly 15% of which show up once; approximately 30% is in the top ten. Sample: blood, either unsorted or a sorted T cell fraction (not recorded which). These receptors came from a male donor with ankylosing spondylitis.

This clonotype came up a few times. This rearrangement joins TRBV2 to TRBJ2-3; TRBD2 is a possible D gene (7 bases). The V and J ends lost 3 bases and 2 bases respectively, with 27 bases between them. The CDR3 extends over 20 amino acids. CDR1 and CDR2 (germline): SNHLY, FYNNEI. This chain's CDR3 is CASSDPGAEASGAPTDTQYF. DNA for the CDR3: TGTGCCAGCAGTGACCCGGGGGCAGAGGCTAGCGGAGCCCCCACAGATACGCAGTATTTT.

The chain combines TRBV5-5 with TRBJ1-5; TRBD1 aligns across 7 bases. CDR3 length equals 14 residues. The ends lost 3 bases at V and 5 bases at J; junction bases unmatched: 5. CDR1 is SGHKS, CDR2 YYEKEE, per germline (reference sequence). CDR3 region: CASSSATGDQPQHF. CDR3 DNA sequence: TGTGCCAGCAGCTCGGCCACAGGGGATCAGCCCCAGCATTTT.

V and J are TRBV7-8 and TRBJ2-3; TRBD2 aligns across 8 bases. The CDR3 consists of 14 residues. Trimming removed 6 bases from V and 4 bases from J; junction bases left unmatched: 6. Germline V gene sequence: CDR1 SGHVS, CDR2 FQNEAQ. CDR3 amino acids: CASRAGVGADTQYF. The DNA of the CDR3 is TGTGCCAGCAGAGCGGGAGTGGGCGCAGATACGCAGTATTTT.

The CDR3 DNA reads as TGCAGTGCTAGAGATAGGCAAATCGGCGACAATGAGCAGTTCTTC. Translating it yields CSARDRQIGDNEQFF. The genes are TRBV20-1 and TRBJ2-1; D unresolved. The CDR3 is 15 residues long. Germline V lookup: CDR1 DFQATT, CDR2 SNEGSKA (reference sequence). Trimming stripped 0 bases from V and 5 bases from J, with 14 bases between.

In its sample, this clonotype was seen many times. The chain uses TRBV7-2 and TRBJ2-7, with 8 bases aligning to TRBD2. This CDR3 comprises 14 residues. Germline V lookup: CDR1 SGHTA, CDR2 FQGNSA. With 5 bases clipped from V and 3 bases from J, the junction kept 6 bases outside the gene matches. CDR3 region: CASSISGKIYEQYF. CDR3 in DNA: TGTGCCAGCAGCATTAGCGGGAAGATCTACGAGCAGTACTTC.

This sequence joins TRBV7-9 and TRBJ2-2; weak D call: TRBD2 (5 bases). Trimming took off 7 bases at V and 8 bases at J, with 11 bases between the two ends. The germline CDR1 and CDR2 sequences are SEHNR and FQNEAQ (reference sequence). This CDR3 comprises 12 residues. The CDR3 loop is CASTNGMGELFF. The CDR3 DNA is TGTGCCAGCACCAACGGGATGGGGGAGCTGTTTTTT.

This clonotype was seen a handful of times. The gene calls are TRBV15 and TRBJ1-5; 8 bases map to TRBD1. The V gene end was trimmed by 0 bases and the J gene end by 4 bases; junction bases not matched to a gene: 8. Germline V gene data show CDR1 as LNHNV and CDR2 as YYDKDF (reference sequence). The CDR3 is made up of 17 amino acids. This CDR3 is CATSRDPLRQGNQPQHF. The CDR3 bases are TGTGCCACCAGCAGAGATCCCCTTCGACAGGGGAATCAGCCCCAGCATTTT.

DNA for the CDR3: TGTGCCAGTCTGGGGGAGGAGGGGAATGAGCAGTTCTTC. It specifies CASLGEEGNEQFF. V gene TRBV25-1 combines with J gene TRBJ2-1, with a weak D call TRBD2 (6 bases). Trimming left V 9 bases short and J 7 bases short, with 16 bases between. Germline lookup yields CDR1 MGHDK and CDR2 SYGVNS. The CDR3 totals 13 residues.

V usage is TRBV29-1 and J usage is TRBJ2-1; D is unresolved. Germline CDR1 reads SQVTM; CDR2 reads ANQGSEA. Deletions cut 4 bases from V and 8 bases from J, with 9 bases between. The CDR3 length is 11 residues. The CDR3 DNA reads TGCAGCGTTGGGGCTCCCCATGAGCAGTTCTTC. As protein: CSVGAPHEQFF.

V and J are TRBV21-1 and TRBJ1-1; TRBD1, the D gene given by the table, was not confirmed from the DNA. TRBV21-1 is noted as a pseudogene. The CDR3 consists of 13 residues. The chain's CDR3 is CASIERTAPEAFF. Here the CDR3 DNA reads TGTGCCAGCATCGAGAGGACAGCGCCTGAAGCTTTCTTT.

This clonotype was counted a few times. V and J are TRBV11-2 and TRBJ2-5; 10 positions match TRBD2. In germline, CDR1 is SGHAT, CDR2 FQNNGV. CDR3 length: 17 amino acids. V was pared by 6 bases and J by 5 bases, with 15 bases of the junction left unmatched. The CDR3 sequence is CASRLGSASGSDETQYF. The CDR3 region has the DNA TGTGCCAGCAGGCTTGGGTCGGCTAGCGGGAGTGATGAGACCCAGTACTTC.

The gene calls are TRBV27 and TRBJ1-1; possible D gene TRBD1, 5 bases. In germline, CDR1 is MNHEY, CDR2 SMNVEV (reference sequence). V shed 3 bases and J shed 1 base, with 9 bases lying between them. The CDR3 loop spans 14 amino acids. The CDR3 coding sequence is TGTGCCAGCAGTTTCTTGGGACCGAACACTGAAGCTTTCTTT. Translated: CASSFLGPNTEAFF.

The J gene is TRBJ2-7, the V gene TRBV12-3 or TRBV12-4, with 10 positions matching TRBD2. The CDR3 has 15 residues. V lost 8 bases to trimming and J lost 3 bases; unmatched junction nucleotides: 10. CDR3 nucleotide sequence: TGTGCCAGCGCTAAAGGGACTAGCGCGGTCTACGAGCAGTACTTC. Its translation: CASAKGTSAVYEQYF.

The CDR3 sequence: CSVEGQGLVRGEQYF. DNA for the CDR3: TGCAGCGTTGAAGGGCAGGGGCTAGTTCGCGGCGAGCAGTACTTC. This chain links TRBV29-1 with TRBJ2-7; TRBD1 is a possible D gene (6 bases). The CDR3 runs 15 residues. Trimming shortened V by 1 base and J by 6 bases, and 19 bases separated the two germline ends. CDR1 and CDR2 (germline): SQVTM, ANQGSEA.

This clonotype was seen a handful of times. The rearrangement uses TRBV6-2 or TRBV6-3 and TRBJ2-1, with D possibly matching TRBD2 (6 bases). Trimming left V 7 bases short and J 3 bases short, with 13 bases between. In germline, CDR1 is MNHEY, CDR2 SVGEGT. CDR3 length: 14 amino acids. In nucleotides, the CDR3 is TGTGCCAGCAAACGCCGGGACTTCTACAATGAGCAGTTCTTC. It specifies CASKRRDFYNEQFF.

This clonotype has a handful of counts. This sequence joins TRBV9 and TRBJ2-5, with 10 bases lining up with TRBD1. The trim removed 3 bases at V and 2 bases at J, leaving 10 bases unmatched. In germline, CDR1 is SGDLS, CDR2 YYNGEE. CDR3 size: 17 residues. CDR3 bases: TGTGCCAGCAGCGCACCTAGGGACAGGGGAGAGCAAGAGACCCAGTACTTC. Translation: CASSAPRDRGEQETQYF.

This clonotype was seen more than once but under ten times. The chain joins TRBV9 to TRBJ2-1, with 8 positions matching TRBD2. The ends lost 7 bases at V and 8 bases at J; junction bases unmatched: 11. The CDR3 is made up of 14 amino acids. Germline-derived CDR1 and CDR2 are SGDLS and YYNGEE. CDR3 in amino acids: CASAGREGIYEQFF. The CDR3 DNA follows: TGTGCCAGCGCGGGCCGGGAGGGGATCTATGAGCAGTTCTTC. The full variable domain, rest sourced from reference TRBV9 and TRBJ2-1, is DSGVTQTPKHLITATGQRVTLRCSPRSGDLSVYWYQQSLDQGLQFLIQYYNGEERAKGNILERFSAQQFPDLHSELNLSSLELGDSALYFCASAGREGIYEQFFGPGTRLTVL.

V is TRBV21-1 and J is TRBJ1-5. TRBV21-1 corresponds to a pseudogene. The CDR3 runs to 14 residues. The CDR3 sequence: CASSPKEGSQPQHF. CDR3 nucleotide sequence: TGTGCCAGCAGCCCTAAGGAGGGATCTCAGCCCCAGCATTTT.

The genes are TRBV20-1 and TRBJ2-1, with D maybe TRBD1 (5 bases). V shed 3 bases and J shed 9 bases, with 6 bases lying between them. This CDR3 has 10 residues. Germline CDR1 and CDR2: DFQATT and SNEGSKA (reference sequence). CDR3 DNA: TGCAGTGCTAGGGGGCCTGAGCAGTTCTTC. Protein sequence: CSARGPEQFF.

The sample holds a few counts of this clonotype. V gene TRBV12-3 or TRBV12-4 combines with J gene TRBJ1-1; 9 positions agree with TRBD1. V was pared by 5 bases and J by 1 base, with 8 bases of the junction left unmatched. The CDR3 consists of 16 residues. The CDR3 DNA is TGTGCCAGCAGTCCGCTCCTGGGACAGGGGAACACTGAAGCTTTCTTT. It translates to CASSPLLGQGNTEAFF.

This clonotype was seen a handful of times. This sequence joins TRBV4-3 and TRBJ1-1; D is unclear. This CDR3 region has 11 residues. Germline CDR1 and CDR2: LGHNA and YSLEER. The germline V and J ends were trimmed by 6 bases and 6 bases, with 8 bases remaining between them. CDR3 sequence: CASRYGSEAFF. The CDR3 nucleotides read TGCGCCAGCAGGTACGGTTCTGAAGCTTTCTTT.

The chain employs TRBV4-1 and TRBJ2-2; possibly TRBD1 for D (6 bases). V was trimmed by 2 bases and J by 1 base, leaving 11 bases between them. Germline V CDR1 and CDR2: MGHRA, YSYEKL. The CDR3 extends over 16 amino acids. The CDR3 loop is CASSQPGHLNTGELFF. As DNA, the CDR3 is TGCGCCAGCAGCCAACCGGGACACCTGAACACCGGGGAGCTGTTTTTT.

The chain links TRBV21-1 to TRBJ1-3. TRBV21-1 is designated a pseudogene. The CDR3 spans 17 residues. The CDR3 sequence: CASSTKSWTDSGNTIYF. In DNA form, the CDR3 reads TGTGCCAGCAGCACAAAATCCTGGACTGACTCTGGAAACACCATATATTTT.

Note on this clonotype: The junction departs from germline at one end; a sequencing error may be responsible. V and J are TRBV5-6 and TRBJ1-1; D uncertain. Per germline, CDR1 SGHDT and CDR2 YYEEEE. There are 12 residues in the CDR3. The CDR3 spells CASTLRRTEAFF. In nucleotides, the CDR3 is TGTGCCAGCACCTTGCGTCGCACTGAAGCTTTCTTC. The full variable domain, completed using reference TRBV5-6 and TRBJ1-1, is DAGVTQSPTHLIKTRGQQVTLRCSPKSGHDTVSWYQQALGQGPQFIFQYYEEEERQRGNFPDRFSGHQFPNYSSELNVNALLLGDSALYLCASTLRRTEAFFGQGTRLTVV.

The chain uses TRBV19 and TRBJ1-1; D might be TRBD1 (5 bases). V gave up 6 bases and J gave up 9 bases, with 17 bases separating them. The germline gives CDR1 LNHDA, CDR2 SQIVND (reference sequence). CDR3 length: 13 amino acids. Written as DNA, the CDR3 is TGTGCCAGTAGCCCGGGACTGAGTCTACAAGCTTTCTTT. Protein product: CASSPGLSLQAFF.

This clonotype was counted only a few times. This chain joins TRBV20-1 and TRBJ2-7, with TRBD2 matching 10 bases. CDR1 and CDR2 from the germline V gene are DFQATT and SNEGSKA (reference sequence). This CDR3 region has 15 residues. V trimming: 5 bases; J trimming: 6 bases; junction bases outside the gene matches: 13. The DNA for the CDR3 is TGCAGTGCTCGAGGGCCCGGGACTAGCGTCTTCGAGCAGTACTTC. This sequence encodes CSARGPGTSVFEQYF.

The rearrangement uses TRBV27 and TRBJ1-4; no definite D call. Germline lookup yields CDR1 MNHEY and CDR2 SMNVEV (reference sequence). The CDR3 sequence is 14 residues long. V gave up 4 bases and J gave up 1 base, with 7 bases separating them. This chain's CDR3 is CASSSGLTNEKLFF. CDR3 bases: TGTGCCAGCAGTTCGGGGTTAACTAATGAAAAACTGTTTTTT.

This clonotype was observed a handful of times. The rearrangement joins TRBV20-1 to TRBJ2-7, with D possibly matching TRBD2 (6 bases). This CDR3 spans 15 amino acids. CDR1 is DFQATT, CDR2 SNEGSKA, per germline (reference sequence). V was pared by 1 base and J by 2 bases, with 15 bases between. The CDR3 reads CSARGGLQTTYEQYF. The CDR3 region has the DNA TGCAGTGCTAGAGGAGGACTACAGACAACCTACGAGCAGTACTTC.